Listed here are 11 T cell receptor beta chains from one sample, sequenced in a study of T-cell memory formation after mild COVID-19. One entry per CDR3 protein results from TCRdb running MiXCR on the 5' RACE reads. The table records just over 50,000 distinct CDR3 sequences, approximately 9.1% of them present only once. Sequenced sample: PBMCs or a T cell subset sorted from them (not recorded which). The receptors originated from an adult woman who had mild COVID-19 (a few samples of this study predate the infection). Cell type and time point are not known.

This clonotype was counted many times. The rearrangement uses TRBV20-1 and TRBJ2-7; D may be TRBD1 (5 bases). Trimming took off 2 bases at V and 3 bases at J, with 20 bases between the two ends. Germline V lookup: CDR1 DFQATT, CDR2 SNEGSKA (reference sequence). CDR3 length: 16 amino acids. CDR3 protein: CSARRRGAQAFYEQYF. The DNA of the CDR3 is TGCAGTGCTAGACGCCGTGGGGCCCAAGCCTTCTACGAGCAGTACTTC.

This clonotype showed up just a few times. CDR3 in amino acids: CASSLRNQPQHF. DNA of the CDR3: TGTGCCAGCAGTTTACGGAATCAGCCCCAGCATTTT. V is TRBV27 and J is TRBJ1-5; no definite D call. The V gene lost 2 bases and the J gene lost 4 bases, with 3 bases spanning the gap. From germline, CDR1 is MNHEY and CDR2 SMNVEV (reference sequence). The CDR3 contains 12 residues.

This clonotype was observed many times. The chain is built from TRBV20-1 and TRBJ2-3; 13 bases align to TRBD2. The V and J ends lost 4 bases and 4 bases, in that order; junction bases with no gene match: 5. This CDR3 has 15 residues. Germline assignment: CDR1 DFQATT and CDR2 SNEGSKA (reference sequence). In DNA form, the CDR3 reads TGCAGTGCTATCTGGACTAGCGGGGGTTCAGATACGCAGTATTTT. It is translated as CSAIWTSGGSDTQYF.

This clonotype was detected a few times. The J gene is TRBJ2-2, the V gene TRBV6-5, with D possibly TRBD1 on 5 matching bases. Germline CDR1 and CDR2: MNHEY and SVGAGI. Trimming removed 5 bases from V and 4 bases from J, with 14 bases in between. The CDR3 has 15 amino acids. CDR3 nucleotides: TGTGCCAGCAGTAGGGGCTCGACCCTCACCGGGGAGCTGTTTTTT. Translating gives CASSRGSTLTGELFF.

The chain carries TRBV20-1 and TRBJ1-4; no reliable D call. Germline assignment: CDR1 DFQATT and CDR2 SNEGSKA (reference sequence). The CDR3 covers 11 residues. V shed 5 bases and J shed 7 bases, with 8 bases lying between them. Here the CDR3 DNA reads TGCAGTGCTCGAGGCCCTGAAAAACTGTTTTTT. This sequence encodes CSARGPEKLFF.

This clonotype was seen ten or more times. The chain joins TRBV7-2 to TRBJ1-1; 7 bases are shared with TRBD1. This CDR3 contains 14 residues. The junction had 8 bases not matched to a gene; V was cut back by 5 bases and J by 5 bases. Germline V gene sequence: CDR1 SGHTA, CDR2 FQGNSA. CDR3: CASSVNRGSTEAFF. The DNA for the CDR3 is TGTGCCAGCAGCGTCAACAGGGGTTCTACTGAAGCTTTCTTT.

This clonotype was picked up a small number of times. This chain joins TRBV10-2 and TRBJ2-7; 8 bases are shared with TRBD2. The length of the CDR3 is 13 residues. The J segment lost 6 bases and the V segment lost 2 bases, leaving 3 bases of the junction unmatched. The germline CDR1 and CDR2 sequences are WSHSY and SAAADI. The CDR3 DNA is TGCGCCAGCAGTGAGAGCGCGGGAGGCGAGCAGTACTTC. Amino acid sequence: CASSESAGGEQYF.

The chain employs TRBV11-2 and TRBJ2-1; 10 bases agree with TRBD2. This CDR3 is 20 amino acids long. CDR1 is SGHAT and CDR2 is FQNNGV in the germline V gene. The V segment lost 5 bases and the J segment 0 bases; nucleotides outside the gene matches: 16. CDR3 nucleotide sequence: TGTGCCAGCAGCCAAGGTGGTCGGACTAGCGGATTCCTCTCCTACAATGAGCAGTTCTTC. This encodes CASSQGGRTSGFLSYNEQFF.

This clonotype was recorded at least ten times. The rearrangement links TRBV6-2 or TRBV6-3 to TRBJ2-1; 11 bases are a match to TRBD2. This CDR3 contains 23 residues. V was pared by 1 base and J by 0 bases, with 20 bases of the junction left unmatched. Germline CDR1 is MNHEY and CDR2 is SVGEGT. CDR3 in amino acids: CASSYFSGITSGRNKSSYNEQFF. CDR3 coding DNA: TGTGCCAGCAGTTACTTTTCCGGTATTACTAGCGGGAGAAACAAGTCCTCCTACAATGAGCAGTTCTTC.

V and J are TRBV20-1 and TRBJ2-7, with 9 bases matching TRBD2. Trimming at V came to 2 bases and at J to 1 base, leaving 3 bases not matched to a gene. Germline V CDR1 and CDR2: DFQATT, SNEGSKA (reference sequence). The CDR3 totals 14 residues. The CDR3 is CSARRSGGSYEQYF. Here the CDR3 DNA reads TGCAGTGCTAGACGTAGCGGGGGTTCCTACGAGCAGTACTTC.

This chain connects TRBV4-1 to TRBJ2-7; D perhaps matches TRBD1 (5 bases). Germline CDR1 and CDR2: MGHRA and YSYEKL. V dropped 0 bases and J dropped 0 bases, with 12 bases sitting between them. There are 16 residues in the CDR3. DNA of the CDR3: TGCGCCAGCAGCCAAGATGTACGCAGGGCCTCCTACGAGCAGTACTTC. Translating gives CASSQDVRRASYEQYF.